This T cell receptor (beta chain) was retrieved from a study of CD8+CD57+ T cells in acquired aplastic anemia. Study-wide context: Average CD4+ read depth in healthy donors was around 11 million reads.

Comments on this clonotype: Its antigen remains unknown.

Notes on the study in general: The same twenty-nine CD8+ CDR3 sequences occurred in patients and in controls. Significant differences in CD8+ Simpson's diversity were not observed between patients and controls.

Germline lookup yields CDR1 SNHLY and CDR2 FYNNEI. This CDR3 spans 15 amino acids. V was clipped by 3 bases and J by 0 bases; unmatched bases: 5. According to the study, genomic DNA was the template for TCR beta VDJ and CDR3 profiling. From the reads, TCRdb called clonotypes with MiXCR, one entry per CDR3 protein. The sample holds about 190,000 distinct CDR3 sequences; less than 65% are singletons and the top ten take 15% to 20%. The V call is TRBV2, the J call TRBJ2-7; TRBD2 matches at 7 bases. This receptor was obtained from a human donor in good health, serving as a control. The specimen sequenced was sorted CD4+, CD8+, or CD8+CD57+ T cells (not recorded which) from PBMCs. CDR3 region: CASSETAGSSYEQYF. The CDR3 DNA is TGTGCCAGCAGTGAGACAGCGGGGAGCTCCTACGAGCAGTACTTC.